The entry below describes one T cell receptor beta chain. The target antigen is unknown. Germline loops: CDR1 MNHEY, CDR2 SVGAGI. J gave up 3 bases and V 6 bases, and 8 bases lay outside the gene matches. The CDR3 is made up of 15 amino acids. Each single cDNA molecule received a unique molecular identifier. TCRdb processed the 5' RACE reads anew with MiXCR; each CDR3 protein has one entry. The table has tens of thousands of distinct CDR3 sequences, 7.5% to 9.5% seen once; the top ten hold 3.5% to 5%. The data are from a study of early T cells in non-severe SARS-CoV-2 infection. Background on the study: Sequencing used unsorted whole-blood bulk RNA, so chains lack pairing.

Study-wide points: VDJdb-based annotation leaned toward anti-spike CD8 responses and missed private and CD4 specificities.

Sequencing was performed on whole blood, taken at baseline. This clonotype was sampled from an adult who was a healthcare worker with PCR-confirmed SARS-CoV-2 infection or an uninfected control (not recorded which). The chain uses TRBV6-5 and TRBJ2-7; the match to TRBD1 covers 10 bases. CDR3 in amino acids: CASRLHGQGGYEQYF. CDR3 nucleotides: TGTGCCAGCAGGCTCCATGGACAGGGGGGCTACGAGCAGTACTTC.